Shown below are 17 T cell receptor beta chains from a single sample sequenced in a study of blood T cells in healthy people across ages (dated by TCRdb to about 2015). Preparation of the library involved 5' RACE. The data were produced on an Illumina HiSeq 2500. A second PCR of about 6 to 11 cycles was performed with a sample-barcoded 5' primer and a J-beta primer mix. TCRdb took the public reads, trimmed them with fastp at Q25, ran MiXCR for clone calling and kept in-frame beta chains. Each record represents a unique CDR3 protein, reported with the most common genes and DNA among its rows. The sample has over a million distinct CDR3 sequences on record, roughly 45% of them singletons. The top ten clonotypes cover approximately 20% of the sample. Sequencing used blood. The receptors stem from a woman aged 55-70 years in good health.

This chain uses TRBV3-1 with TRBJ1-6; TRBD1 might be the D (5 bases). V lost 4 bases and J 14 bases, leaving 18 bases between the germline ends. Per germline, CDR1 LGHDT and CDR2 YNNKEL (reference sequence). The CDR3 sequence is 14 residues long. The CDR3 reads CASSPGPFVVALHF. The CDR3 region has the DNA TGTGCCAGCAGCCCGGGACCGTTTGTAGTTGCCCTCCACTTT.

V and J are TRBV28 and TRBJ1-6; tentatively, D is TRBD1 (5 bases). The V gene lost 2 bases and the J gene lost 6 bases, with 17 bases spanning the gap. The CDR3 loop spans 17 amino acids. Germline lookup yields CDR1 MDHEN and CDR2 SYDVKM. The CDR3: CASSLPLSGTGNSPLHF. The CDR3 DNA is TGTGCCAGCAGTTTACCCCTTTCCGGGACGGGTAATTCACCCCTCCACTTT. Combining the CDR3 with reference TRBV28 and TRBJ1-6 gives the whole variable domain DVKVTQSSRYLVKRTGEKVFLECVQDMDHENMFWYRQDPGLGLRLIYFSYDVKMKEKGDIPEGYSVSREKKERFSLILESASTNQTSMYLCASSLPLSGTGNSPLHFGNGTRLTVT.

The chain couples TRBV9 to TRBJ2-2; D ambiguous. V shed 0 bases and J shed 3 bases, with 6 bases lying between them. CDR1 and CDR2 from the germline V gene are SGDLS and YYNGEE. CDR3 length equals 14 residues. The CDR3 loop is CASSVGSDTGELFF. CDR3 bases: TGTGCCAGCAGCGTAGGTTCCGACACCGGGGAGCTGTTTTTT.

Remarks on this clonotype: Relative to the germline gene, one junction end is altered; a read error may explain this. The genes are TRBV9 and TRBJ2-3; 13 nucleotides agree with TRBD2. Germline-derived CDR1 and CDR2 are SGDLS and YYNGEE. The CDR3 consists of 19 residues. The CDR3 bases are TGTGCCTGCAGCGCGAGACTAGCGGGAGGAGGGGGGGTCTCAGATACGCAGTATTTT. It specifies CACSARLAGGGGVSDTQYF. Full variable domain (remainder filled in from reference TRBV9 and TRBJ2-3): DSGVTQTPKHLITATGQRVTLRCSPRSGDLSVYWYQQSLDQGLQFLIQYYNGEERAKGNILERFSAQQFPDLHSELNLSSLELGDSALYFCACSARLAGGGGVSDTQYFGPGTRLTVL.

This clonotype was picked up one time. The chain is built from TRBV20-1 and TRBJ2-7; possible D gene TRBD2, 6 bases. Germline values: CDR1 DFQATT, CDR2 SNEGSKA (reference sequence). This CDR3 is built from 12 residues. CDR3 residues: CSAMTSSYEQYF. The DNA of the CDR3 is TGCAGCGCCATGACTAGCTCCTACGAGCAGTACTTC.

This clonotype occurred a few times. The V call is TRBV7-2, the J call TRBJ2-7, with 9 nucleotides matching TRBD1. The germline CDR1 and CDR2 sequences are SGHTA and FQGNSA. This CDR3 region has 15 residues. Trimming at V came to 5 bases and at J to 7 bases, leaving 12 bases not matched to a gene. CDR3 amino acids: CASSPRTGVRNEQYF. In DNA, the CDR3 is TGTGCCAGCAGCCCACGGACAGGGGTCAGGAATGAGCAGTACTTC.

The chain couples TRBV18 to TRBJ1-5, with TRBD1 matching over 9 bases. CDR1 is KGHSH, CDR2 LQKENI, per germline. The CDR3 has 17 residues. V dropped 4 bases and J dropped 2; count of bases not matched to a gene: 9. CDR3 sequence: CASSQTGTGFGNQPQHF. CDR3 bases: TGTGCCAGCTCACAAACCGGGACAGGGTTTGGCAATCAGCCCCAGCATTTT.

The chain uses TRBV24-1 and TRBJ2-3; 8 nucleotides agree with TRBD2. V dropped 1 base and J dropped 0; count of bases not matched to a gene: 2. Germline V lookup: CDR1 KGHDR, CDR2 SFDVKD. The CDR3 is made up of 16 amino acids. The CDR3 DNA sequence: TGTGCCACCAGTGATTTTAGCGGGGCGAGCACAGATACGCAGTATTTT. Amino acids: CATSDFSGASTDTQYF.

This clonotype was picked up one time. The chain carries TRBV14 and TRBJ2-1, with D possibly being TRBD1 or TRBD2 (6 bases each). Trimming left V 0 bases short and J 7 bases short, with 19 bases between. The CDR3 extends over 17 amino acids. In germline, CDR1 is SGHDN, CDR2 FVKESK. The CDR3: CASSQEELAERGNEQFF. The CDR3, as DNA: TGTGCCAGCAGCCAAGAAGAACTAGCAGAAAGGGGGAATGAGCAGTTCTTC. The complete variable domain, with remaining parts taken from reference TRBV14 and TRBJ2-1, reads EAGVTQFPSHSVIEKGQTVTLRCDPISGHDNLYWYRRVMGKEIKFLLHFVKESKQDESGMPNNRFLAERTGGTYSTLKVQPAELEDSGVYFCASSQEELAERGNEQFFGPGTRLTVL.

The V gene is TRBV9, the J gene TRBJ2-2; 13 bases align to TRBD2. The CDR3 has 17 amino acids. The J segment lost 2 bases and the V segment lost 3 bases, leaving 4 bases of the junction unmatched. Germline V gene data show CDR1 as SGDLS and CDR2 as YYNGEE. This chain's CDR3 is CASSARTSGSNTGELFF. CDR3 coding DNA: TGTGCCAGCAGCGCAAGGACTAGCGGGAGCAACACCGGGGAGCTGTTTTTT.

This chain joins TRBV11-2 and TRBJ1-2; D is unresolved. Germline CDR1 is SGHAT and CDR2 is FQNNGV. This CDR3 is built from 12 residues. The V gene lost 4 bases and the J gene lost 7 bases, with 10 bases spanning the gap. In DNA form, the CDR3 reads TGTGCCAGCAGCTCCCAGGCTGTTGGCTACACCTTC. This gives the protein CASSSQAVGYTF.

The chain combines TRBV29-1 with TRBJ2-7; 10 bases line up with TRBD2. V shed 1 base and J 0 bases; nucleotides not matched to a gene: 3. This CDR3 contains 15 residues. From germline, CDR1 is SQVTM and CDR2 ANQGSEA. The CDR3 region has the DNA TGCAGCGTTGAAGGACTAGCGGGTAACTCCTACGAGCAGTACTTC. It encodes CSVEGLAGNSYEQYF.

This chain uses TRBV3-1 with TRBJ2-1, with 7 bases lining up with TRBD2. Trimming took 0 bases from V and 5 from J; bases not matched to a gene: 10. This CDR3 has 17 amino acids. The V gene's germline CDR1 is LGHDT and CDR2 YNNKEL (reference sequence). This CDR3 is CASSQERTCGSHNEQFF. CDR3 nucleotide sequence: TGTGCCAGCAGCCAAGAAAGGACTTGCGGGAGCCACAATGAGCAGTTCTTC.

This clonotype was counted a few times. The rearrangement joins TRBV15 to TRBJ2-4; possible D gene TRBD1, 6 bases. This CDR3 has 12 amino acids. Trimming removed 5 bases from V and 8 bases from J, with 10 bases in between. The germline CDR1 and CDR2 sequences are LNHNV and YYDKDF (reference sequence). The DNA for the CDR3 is TGTGCCACCAGCCCCAGGGGTGACATTCAGTACTTC. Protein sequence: CATSPRGDIQYF.

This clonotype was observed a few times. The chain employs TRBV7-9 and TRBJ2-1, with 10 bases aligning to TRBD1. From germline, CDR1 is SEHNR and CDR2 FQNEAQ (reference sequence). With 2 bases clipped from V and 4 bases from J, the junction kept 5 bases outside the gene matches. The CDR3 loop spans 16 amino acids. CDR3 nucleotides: TGTGCCAGCAGCTTATGGGCGGGACAGGGGTACAATGAGCAGTTCTTC. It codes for CASSLWAGQGYNEQFF.

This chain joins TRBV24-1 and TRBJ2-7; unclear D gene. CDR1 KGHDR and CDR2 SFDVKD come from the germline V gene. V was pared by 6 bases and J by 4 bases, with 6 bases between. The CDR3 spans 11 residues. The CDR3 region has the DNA TGTGCCACCAGTCCAGTGTACGAGCAGTACTTC. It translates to CATSPVYEQYF.

The CDR3 DNA sequence: TGTGCCAGCACATATAGCGGGAGCACGCAGTATTTT. Translating it yields CASTYSGSTQYF. The V gene is TRBV7-9, the J gene TRBJ2-3, with TRBD2 identical over 9 bases. From germline, CDR1 is SEHNR and CDR2 FQNEAQ (reference sequence). J lost 9 bases, V lost 7 bases, and 5 bases had no gene match. This CDR3 is built from 12 residues. The full variable domain, its missing parts supplied by reference TRBV7-9 and TRBJ2-3, is DTGVSQNPRHKITKRGQNVTFRCDPISEHNRLYWYRQTLGQGPEFLTYFQNEAQLEKSRLLSDRFSAERPKGSFSTLEIQRTEQGDSAMYLCASTYSGSTQYFGPGTRLTVL.